Following are 8 T cell receptor beta chains from one sample sequenced in a study of CXCR4 blockade with PD-1 therapy in pancreatic cancer. The table came from immunoSEQ multiplex PCR; TCRdb's copy has only in-frame clones and leaves some out. The sample lists more than 1,500 clones; around 36% were seen once. Sequenced input: tumor tissue. The receptor set was obtained from a human donor with pancreatic ductal adenocarcinoma.

The chain has TRBV29-1 and TRBJ2-1, with 14 bases lining up with TRBD2. Germline V gene sequence: CDR1 SQVTM, CDR2 ANQGSEA. The CDR3 runs to 13 residues. Trimming cost V 5 bases and J 8 bases; bases outside gene matches: 2. CDR3 sequence reads: CSVRLAGGYEQFF. Here the CDR3 DNA reads TGCAGCGTTCGACTAGCGGGGGGGTATGAGCAGTTCTTC.

CDR3 residues: CASSPGQGTYEQYF. The CDR3 bases are TGCGCCAGCAGCCCTGGACAGGGGACCTACGAGCAGTACTTC. The V gene is TRBV23-1, the J gene TRBJ2-7; 9 bases agree with TRBD1. TRBV23-1 is annotated as an ORF whose role is uncertain. The CDR3 sequence is 14 residues long. V lost 6 bases, J lost 2 bases, and 5 bases stayed unmatched.

The rearrangement uses TRBV6-8 and TRBJ2-4; D is perhaps TRBD2 (6 bases). V lost 8 bases and J lost 0, with 14 bases in between. Germline V CDR1 and CDR2: MNHGY, SAAAGT. The CDR3 runs 15 residues. CDR3 nucleotide sequence: TGTGCCAGCGGGGGGTGGATCTTAGCCAAAAACATTCAGTACTTC. Its protein product is CASGGWILAKNIQYF.

The chain uses TRBV7-7 and TRBJ1-1; D perhaps matches TRBD1 (6 bases). The ends were cut back, 5 bases at V and 5 bases at J, with 18 bases in the middle. Germline V gene sequence: CDR1 SSHAT, CDR2 FNYEAQ (reference sequence). The CDR3 loop spans 15 amino acids. This chain's CDR3 is CASSQGEGGRTEAFF. The CDR3, as DNA: TGTGCCAGCAGCCAAGGAGAAGGGGGAAGGACTGAAGCTTTCTTT.

This chain joins TRBV15 and TRBJ1-2; D might be TRBD1 (5 bases). The CDR3 is made up of 15 amino acids. V lost 4 bases and J 7 bases, leaving 19 bases between the germline ends. The germline V gene encodes CDR1 LNHNV and CDR2 YYDKDF (reference sequence). The DNA of the CDR3 is TGTGCCACCAGCAACCCTAGGCGGGGGTTGGGTGGCTACACCTTC. It codes for CATSNPRRGLGGYTF.

This rearrangement joins TRBV5-1 to TRBJ2-2; 11 nucleotides match TRBD2. J gave up 1 base and V 4 bases, and 6 bases lay outside the gene matches. The CDR3 sequence is 17 residues long. Germline CDR1 and CDR2: SGHRS and YFSETQ. The CDR3 sequence: CASSPPGLAGNTGELFF. CDR3 DNA: TGCGCCAGCAGCCCTCCAGGACTAGCGGGGAACACCGGGGAGCTGTTTTTT.

The sample holds a few counts of this clone. J is TRBJ2-1 and V is TRBV6-8; 11 bases align to TRBD2. Trimming took 4 bases from V and 3 from J; bases not matched to a gene: 8. The CDR3 runs 17 residues. Per germline, CDR1 MNHGY and CDR2 SAAAGT. In nucleotides, the CDR3 is TGTGCCAGCAGTTTTAGGGGACTAGCGGCAAGCTACAATGAGCAGTTCTTC. It translates to CASSFRGLAASYNEQFF.

The rearrangement uses TRBV30 and TRBJ1-2; D is unclear. Deletions cut 7 bases from V and 7 bases from J, with 13 bases between. This CDR3 is built from 11 residues. Germline V lookup: CDR1 GTSNPN, CDR2 SVGIG (reference sequence). In nucleotides, the CDR3 is TGTGCCTACCGGGTCCGATCTGGCTACACCTTC. Amino acid sequence: CAYRVRSGYTF.